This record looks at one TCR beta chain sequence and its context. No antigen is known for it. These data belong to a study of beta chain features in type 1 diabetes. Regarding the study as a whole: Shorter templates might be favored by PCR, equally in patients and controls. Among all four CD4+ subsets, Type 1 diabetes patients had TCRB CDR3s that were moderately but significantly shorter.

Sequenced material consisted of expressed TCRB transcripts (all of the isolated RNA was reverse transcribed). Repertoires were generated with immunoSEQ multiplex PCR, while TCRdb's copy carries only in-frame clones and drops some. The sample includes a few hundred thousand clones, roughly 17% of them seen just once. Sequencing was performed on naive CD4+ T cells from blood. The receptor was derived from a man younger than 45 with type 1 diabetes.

CDR3 nucleotides: TGTGCCATCAGGGTGACTAGAGGGCCCGAGAGAACCTACGAGCAGTACTTC. This encodes CAIRVTRGPERTYEQYF. The rearrangement uses TRBV10-3 and TRBJ2-7; D may be TRBD2 (6 bases). The CDR3 has 17 residues. V was pared by 6 bases and J by 2 bases, with 23 bases between. Germline V lookup: CDR1 ENHRY, CDR2 SYGVKD.